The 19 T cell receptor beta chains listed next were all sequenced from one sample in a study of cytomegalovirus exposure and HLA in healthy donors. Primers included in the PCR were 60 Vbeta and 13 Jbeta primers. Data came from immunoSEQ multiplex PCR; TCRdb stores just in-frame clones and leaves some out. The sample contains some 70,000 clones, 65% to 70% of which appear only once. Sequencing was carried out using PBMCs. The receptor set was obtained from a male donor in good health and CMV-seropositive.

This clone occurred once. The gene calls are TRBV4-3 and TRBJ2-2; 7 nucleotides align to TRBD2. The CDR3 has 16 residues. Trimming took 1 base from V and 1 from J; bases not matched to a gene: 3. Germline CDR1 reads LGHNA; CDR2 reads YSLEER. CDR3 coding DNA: TGCGCCAGCAGCCAAGTTGCGGGGGTGAACACCGGGGAGCTGTTTTTT. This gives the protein CASSQVAGVNTGELFF.

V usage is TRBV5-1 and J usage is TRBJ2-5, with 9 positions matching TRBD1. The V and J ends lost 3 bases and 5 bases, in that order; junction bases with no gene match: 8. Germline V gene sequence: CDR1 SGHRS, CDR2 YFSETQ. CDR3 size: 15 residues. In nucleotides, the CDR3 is TGCGCCAGCAGCTCCGGGACAGGGACGGGGGAGACCCAGTACTTC. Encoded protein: CASSSGTGTGETQYF.

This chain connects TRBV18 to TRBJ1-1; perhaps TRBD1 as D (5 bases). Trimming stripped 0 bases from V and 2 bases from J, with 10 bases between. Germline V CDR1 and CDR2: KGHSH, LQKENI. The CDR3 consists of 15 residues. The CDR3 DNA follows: TGTGCCAGCTCACCACCGGGGGGATTTAACACTGAAGCTTTCTTT. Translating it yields CASSPPGGFNTEAFF.

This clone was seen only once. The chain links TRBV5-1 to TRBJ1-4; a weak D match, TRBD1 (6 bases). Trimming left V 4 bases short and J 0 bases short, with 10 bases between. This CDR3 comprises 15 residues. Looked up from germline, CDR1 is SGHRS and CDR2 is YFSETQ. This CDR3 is CASSLTGATNEKLFF. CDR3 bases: TGCGCCAGCAGCCTGACAGGTGCAACTAATGAAAAACTGTTTTTT.

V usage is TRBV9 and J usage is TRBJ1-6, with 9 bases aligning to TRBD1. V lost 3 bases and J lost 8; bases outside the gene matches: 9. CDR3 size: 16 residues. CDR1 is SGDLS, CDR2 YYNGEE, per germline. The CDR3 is CASSGGTGRAYSPLHF. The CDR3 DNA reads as TGTGCCAGCAGCGGCGGGACAGGGAGAGCCTATTCACCCCTCCACTTT.

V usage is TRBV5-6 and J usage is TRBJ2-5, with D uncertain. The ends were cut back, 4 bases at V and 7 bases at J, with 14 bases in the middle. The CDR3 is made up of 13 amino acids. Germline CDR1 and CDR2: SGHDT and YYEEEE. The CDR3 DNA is TGTGCCAGCAGCATCGGAAGAGGCGGGACCCAGTACTTC. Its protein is CASSIGRGGTQYF.

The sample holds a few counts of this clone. The CDR3 DNA is TGTGCCAGCAGCCAACCGGGACAATCTAATTCACCCCTCCACTTT. Residues: CASSQPGQSNSPLHF. The V and J genes are TRBV5-4 and TRBJ1-6; D is possibly TRBD1 (6 bases). Looked up from germline, CDR1 is SGHNT and CDR2 is YYREEE (reference sequence). Trimming left V 4 bases short and J 6 bases short, with 14 bases between. The CDR3 is made up of 15 amino acids.

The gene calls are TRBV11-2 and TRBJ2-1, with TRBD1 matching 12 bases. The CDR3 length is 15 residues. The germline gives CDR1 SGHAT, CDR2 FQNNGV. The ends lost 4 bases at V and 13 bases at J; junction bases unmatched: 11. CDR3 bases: TGTGCCAGCAGCTCCGGGACAGGGGGCGTCCAACCCCAGTTCTTC. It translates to CASSSGTGGVQPQFF.

The chain's CDR3 is CAISDSPGQGTDTQYF. CDR3 DNA sequence: TGTGCCATCAGTGATTCCCCGGGACAGGGAACAGATACGCAGTATTTT. The chain uses TRBV10-3 and TRBJ2-3; 9 bases fit TRBD1. Trimming removed 3 bases from V and 3 bases from J; junction bases left unmatched: 7. Germline V lookup: CDR1 ENHRY, CDR2 SYGVKD. This CDR3 region has 16 residues.

The CDR3 is CASSTRQPNEKLFF. CDR3 sequence (DNA): TGTGCCAGCAGCACTCGACAGCCAAATGAAAAACTGTTTTTT. The chain uses TRBV11-2 and TRBJ1-4; TRBD1 is a possible D gene (5 bases). CDR3 size: 14 residues. Trimming cost V 5 bases and J 5 bases, with 12 bases left between them. Germline CDR1 is SGHAT and CDR2 is FQNNGV.

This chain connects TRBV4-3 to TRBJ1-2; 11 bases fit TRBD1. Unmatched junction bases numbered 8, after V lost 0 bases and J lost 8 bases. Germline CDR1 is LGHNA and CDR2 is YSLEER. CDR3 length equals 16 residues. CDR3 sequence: CASSQDFGTGGSGYTF. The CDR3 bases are TGCGCCAGCAGCCAAGATTTTGGGACAGGGGGAAGCGGCTACACCTTC.

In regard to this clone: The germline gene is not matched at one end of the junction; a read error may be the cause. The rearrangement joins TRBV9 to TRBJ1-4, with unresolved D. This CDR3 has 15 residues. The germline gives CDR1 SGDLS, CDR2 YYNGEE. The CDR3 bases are TGTGCCGGCAGCATAGGCGGGGCAACTAATGAAAAACTGTTTTTT. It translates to CAGSIGGATNEKLFF. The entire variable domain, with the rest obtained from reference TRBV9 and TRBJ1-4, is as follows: DSGVTQTPKHLITATGQRVTLRCSPRSGDLSVYWYQQSLDQGLQFLIQYYNGEERAKGNILERFSAQQFPDLHSELNLSSLELGDSALYFCAGSIGGATNEKLFFGSGTQLSVL.

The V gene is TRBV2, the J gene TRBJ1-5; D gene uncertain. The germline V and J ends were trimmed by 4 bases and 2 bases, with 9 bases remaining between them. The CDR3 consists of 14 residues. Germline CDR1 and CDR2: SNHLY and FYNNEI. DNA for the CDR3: TGTGCCAGCAGTGGAACAGTGGGCAATCAGCCCCAGCATTTT. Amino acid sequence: CASSGTVGNQPQHF.

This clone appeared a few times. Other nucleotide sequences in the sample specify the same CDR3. CDR3 DNA: TGTGCCAGCAGTCCTACGGGTGACTATGGCTACACCTTC. Translated, it gives CASSPTGDYGYTF. The rearrangement joins TRBV6-6 to TRBJ1-2, with D unclear. Germline-derived CDR1 and CDR2 are MNHNY and SVGAGI (reference sequence). Trimming took off 5 bases at V and 3 bases at J, with 10 bases between the two ends. This CDR3 is 13 amino acids long.

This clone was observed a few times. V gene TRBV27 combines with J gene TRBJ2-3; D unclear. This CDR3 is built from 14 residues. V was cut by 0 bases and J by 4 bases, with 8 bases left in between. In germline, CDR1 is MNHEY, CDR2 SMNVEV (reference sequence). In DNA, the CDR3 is TGTGCCAGCAGTTTATCGCCCACTTCAGATACGCAGTATTTT. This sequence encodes CASSLSPTSDTQYF.

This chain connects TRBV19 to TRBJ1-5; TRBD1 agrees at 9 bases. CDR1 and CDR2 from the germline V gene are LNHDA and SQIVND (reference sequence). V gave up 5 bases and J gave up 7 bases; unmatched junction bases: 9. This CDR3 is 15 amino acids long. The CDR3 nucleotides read TGTGCCAGTAGTCTCCGGGACAGGGTCCAACAGCCCCAGCATTTT. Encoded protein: CASSLRDRVQQPQHF.

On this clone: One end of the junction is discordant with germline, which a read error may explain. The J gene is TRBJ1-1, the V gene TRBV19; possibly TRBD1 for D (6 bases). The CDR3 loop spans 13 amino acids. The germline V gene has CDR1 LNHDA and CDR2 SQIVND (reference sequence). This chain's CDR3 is CAARGGGETEAFF. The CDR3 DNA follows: TGCGCCGCTAGGGGGGGAGGAGAGACTGAAGCTTTCTTT.

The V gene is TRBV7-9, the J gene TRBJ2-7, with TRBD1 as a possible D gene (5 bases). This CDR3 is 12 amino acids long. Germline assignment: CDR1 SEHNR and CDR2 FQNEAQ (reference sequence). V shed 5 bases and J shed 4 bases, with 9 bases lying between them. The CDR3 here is CASSPTVYEQYF. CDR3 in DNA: TGTGCCAGCAGCCCGACAGTTTACGAGCAGTACTTC.

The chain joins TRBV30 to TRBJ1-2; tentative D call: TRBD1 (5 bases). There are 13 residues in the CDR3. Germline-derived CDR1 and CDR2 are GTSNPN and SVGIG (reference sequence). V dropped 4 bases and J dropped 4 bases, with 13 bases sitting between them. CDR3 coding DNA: TGTGCCTGGACCCACGGGACTCCCTATGGCTACACCTTC. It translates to CAWTHGTPYGYTF.